This T cell receptor beta chain was found in a study of control samples from healthy donors and cancer patients. Here immunoSEQ multiplex PCR was the method, and the copy in TCRdb shows in-frame clones only, minus some. This table has about 30,000 clones, around three quarters appearing once. This clone was recorded only once. The source material was PBMCs. The clonotype was recovered from a man aged 55 to 70 with head and neck cancer.

The CDR3: CASSLGWRSYGYTF. CDR3 DNA: TGTGCCAGCAGCTTAGGGTGGAGGTCTTATGGCTACACCTTC. The rearrangement joins TRBV7-2 to TRBJ1-2; D remains unclear. The CDR3 has 14 amino acids. Germline-derived CDR1 and CDR2 are SGHTA and FQGNSA. The V end was cut by 1 base, the J end by 5 bases, with 11 bases between.